Each of the 18 T cell receptor beta chains below was sequenced from the same sample in a study of CD8+CD57+ T cells in acquired aplastic anemia. It was genomic DNA that served as the template for profiling TCR beta VDJ and CDR3. TCRdb passed the reads through MiXCR, listing each CDR3 protein once. The sample carries over 150,000 distinct CDR3 sequences, about three fifths recorded once. It was patients with CD8+CD57+ cell expansion by flow cytometry who were chosen for sequencing. Material for sequencing was sorted CD4+, CD8+, or CD8+CD57+ T cells (not recorded which) from PBMCs. The receptor set was obtained from a human donor with aplastic anemia.

This sequence joins TRBV6-1 and TRBJ2-2; maybe TRBD1 (6 bases). This CDR3 is 12 amino acids long. The V end was cut by 4 bases, the J end by 13 bases, with 13 bases between. CDR1 is MNHNS and CDR2 is SASEGT in the germline V gene. Here the CDR3 DNA reads TGTGCCAGCAGTGCAGGGCCGACAGGGCTGTTTTTT. Its translation: CASSAGPTGLFF.

This clonotype was seen repeatedly, ten times or more. The chain has TRBV4-1 and TRBJ1-5; unclear D gene. V was pared by 4 bases and J by 7 bases, with 17 bases between. CDR1 MGHRA and CDR2 YSYEKL come from the germline V gene. The CDR3 runs 15 residues. Here the CDR3 DNA reads TGCGCCAGCAGCCCTGCGGAGGTCACAATCCAGCCCCAGCATTTT. This encodes CASSPAEVTIQPQHF.

This clonotype was observed at least ten times. The rearrangement joins TRBV6-6 to TRBJ1-5; D perhaps matches TRBD1 (5 bases). The CDR3 length is 16 residues. Germline CDR1 reads MNHNY; CDR2 reads SVGAGI (reference sequence). V was pared by 2 bases and J by 2 bases, with 13 bases between. CDR3 sequence reads: CASSYRGGEGNQPQHF. CDR3 sequence (DNA): TGTGCCAGCAGTTACCGGGGGGGAGAGGGCAATCAGCCCCAGCATTTT.

This clonotype was seen at least ten times. J is TRBJ1-5 and V is TRBV5-1; TRBD1 matches 8 bases. Germline CDR1 and CDR2: SGHRS and YFSETQ. The CDR3 has 14 amino acids. J lost 5 bases, V lost 4 bases, and 5 bases had no gene match. In DNA, the CDR3 is TGCGCCAGCAGCCCACAGGGGGAGCATCAGCCCCAGCATTTT. Encoded protein: CASSPQGEHQPQHF.

The CDR3 DNA is TGCGCCAGCAGCACCAGACAGGGGATGAACACTGAAGCTTTCTTT. Its translation: CASSTRQGMNTEAFF. The V call is TRBV5-1, the J call TRBJ1-1, with 8 bases aligning to TRBD1. CDR1 is SGHRS and CDR2 is YFSETQ in the germline V gene. The CDR3 runs 15 residues. V lost 4 bases, J lost 0 bases, and 5 bases stayed unmatched.

V and J are TRBV10-1 and TRBJ2-7; D is unresolved. Germline V gene data show CDR1 as WNHNN and CDR2 as SYGVQD (reference sequence). The V end was cut by 3 bases, the J end by 2 bases, with 5 bases between. This CDR3 region has 12 residues. In DNA, the CDR3 is TGCGCCAGCAGTGATCAAGCCTACGAGCAGTACTTC. As protein: CASSDQAYEQYF.

CDR3 region: CASSLPGGPEAFF. CDR3 in DNA: TGTGCCAGCAGCTTGCCGGGGGGGCCTGAAGCTTTCTTT. The rearrangement links TRBV7-9 to TRBJ1-1, with a weak D call TRBD1 (6 bases). CDR3 size: 13 residues. Per germline, CDR1 SEHNR and CDR2 FQNEAQ (reference sequence). V gave up 3 bases and J gave up 6 bases, with 11 bases separating them.

The V call is TRBV20-1, the J call TRBJ1-2; the match to TRBD1 covers 9 bases. CDR1 and CDR2 from the germline V gene are DFQATT and SNEGSKA (reference sequence). The CDR3 runs 15 residues. After removal of 3 bases from V and 4 bases from J, the junction contained 9 bases not matched to a gene. The CDR3 bases are TGCAGTGCTAGGGTTCCGGGACAGGGCGGCTATGGCTACACCTTC. Its translation: CSARVPGQGGYGYTF.

This clonotype was detected ten times or more. The J gene is TRBJ1-6, the V gene TRBV6-1; D not certain. Germline V CDR1 and CDR2: MNHNS, SASEGT. The CDR3 spans 16 residues. The V end lost 0 bases, the J end lost 9 bases, and 15 bases lay between the germline ends. The CDR3 bases are TGTGCCAGCAGTGAAGCCGAGGCACAGCCGGGTTCACCCCTCCACTTT. Translating it yields CASSEAEAQPGSPLHF.

This clonotype has more than one count but fewer than ten. The chain recombines TRBV20-1 with TRBJ2-7; TRBD2 matches at 12 bases. The germline gives CDR1 DFQATT, CDR2 SNEGSKA (reference sequence). The length of the CDR3 is 14 residues. The V segment lost 3 bases and the J segment 5 bases; nucleotides outside the gene matches: 5. This CDR3 reads CSARTSGRGDEQYF. DNA for the CDR3: TGCAGTGCTAGGACTAGCGGGAGAGGTGACGAGCAGTACTTC.

For the CDR3, the DNA is TGTGCCAGCAGCGGGACAGGGCGTTCACCCCTCCACTTT. Translated: CASSGTGRSPLHF. The rearrangement joins TRBV6-4 to TRBJ1-6; 9 bases are shared with TRBD1. Germline loops: CDR1 MRHNA, CDR2 SNTAGT. The CDR3 loop spans 13 amino acids. J was trimmed by 9 bases and V by 6 bases; bases with no gene match: 3.

In regard to this clonotype: This clone may be a read error of a much larger clone one base away. V and J are TRBV12-3 or TRBV12-4 and TRBJ2-2, with 9 bases fitting TRBD2. CDR3 size: 14 residues. Written as DNA, the CDR3 is TGTGCCAGCAGTTTTGGCGGGGGGGGCGGGGAGCTGCTTTTT. Its translation: CASSFGGGGGELLF.

The table lists this clonotype with a count of one. This rearrangement joins TRBV5-1 to TRBJ2-7, with 10 bases lining up with TRBD2. V trimming: 1 base; J trimming: 2 bases; junction bases outside the gene matches: 9. Germline-derived CDR1 and CDR2 are SGHRS and YFSETQ. This CDR3 is built from 17 residues. CDR3 bases: TGCGCCAGCAGCTTGAGGTCAACTAGCGGGAAAACCTACGAGCAGTACTTC. Protein: CASSLRSTSGKTYEQYF.

This clonotype was seen once. V and J are TRBV15 and TRBJ2-3, with a weak D call TRBD2 (5 bases). CDR1 and CDR2 from the germline V gene are LNHNV and YYDKDF (reference sequence). Trimming pared 0 bases from V and 2 bases from J, leaving 12 bases between. The length of the CDR3 is 16 residues. CDR3 DNA: TGTGCCACCAGCAGAGATAGGGCAGCGGTCACAGATACGCAGTATTTT. This codes for CATSRDRAAVTDTQYF.

The chain combines TRBV10-3 with TRBJ2-7; D may be TRBD2 (6 bases). Germline CDR1 and CDR2: ENHRY and SYGVKD. The length of the CDR3 is 15 residues. Trimming took off 2 bases at V and 0 bases at J, with 11 bases between the two ends. The DNA of the CDR3 is TGTGCCATCAGTGAGACGGGGGATAGCTCCTACGAGCAGTACTTC. Translating gives CAISETGDSSYEQYF.

The chain employs TRBV19 and TRBJ2-7; D is uncertain. Trimming pared 6 bases from V and 6 bases from J, leaving 18 bases between. Looked up from germline, CDR1 is LNHDA and CDR2 is SQIVND (reference sequence). This CDR3 is built from 14 residues. The CDR3 loop is CASRAETRSSEQYF. CDR3 DNA sequence: TGTGCCAGTAGGGCAGAGACTCGATCCAGCGAGCAGTACTTC. The full variable domain, in which reference TRBV19 and TRBJ2-7 provide the parts outside the CDR3, is DGGITQSPKYLFRKEGQNVTLSCEQNLNHDAMYWYRQDPGQGLRLIYYSQIVNDFQKGDIAEGYSVSREKKESFPLTVTSAQKNPTAFYLCASRAETRSSEQYFGPGTRLTVT.

This clonotype has a count of ten or more. This rearrangement joins TRBV29-1 to TRBJ2-3; D remains unclear. The CDR3 totals 13 residues. The germline V and J ends were trimmed by 1 base and 0 bases, with 5 bases remaining between them. Germline V gives CDR1 SQVTM, CDR2 ANQGSEA. CDR3 region: CSVEVGSTDTQYF. In DNA form, the CDR3 reads TGCAGCGTTGAAGTCGGGAGCACAGATACGCAGTATTTT.

In its sample, this clonotype was seen once. The gene calls are TRBV7-9 and TRBJ1-1; D not resolved. The CDR3 runs 12 residues. CDR1 SEHNR and CDR2 FQNEAQ come from the germline V gene (reference sequence). V was shortened by 3 bases and J by 10 bases, with 12 bases between the two germline ends. CDR3 nucleotides: TGTGCCAGCAGCTTGAAGGGCCTGGTAGCTTTCTTT. Its translation is CASSLKGLVAFF.